Listed here are 22 T cell receptor beta chains from one sample, sequenced in a study of patients and donors after allogeneic stem cell transplantation. TCRdb recomputed calls from the RT-PCR reads with MiXCR, one row per CDR3 protein. The sample shows fewer than 20,000 distinct CDR3 sequences, under 35% of them seen only once. Source material: blood, either unsorted or a sorted T cell fraction (not recorded which). These receptors came from a human donor who was either an allogeneic HSCT recipient or a stem cell or donor lymphocyte infusion donor (not recorded which). It is not recorded whose cells these are; they may come from a transplant donor.

This clonotype was seen more than once but under ten times. The gene calls are TRBV12-3 or TRBV12-4 and TRBJ1-2; a possible D gene is TRBD1 (5 bases). This CDR3 is 15 amino acids long. Trimming stripped 2 bases from V and 2 bases from J, with 12 bases between. For the CDR3, the DNA is TGTGCCAGCAGTTTAACGGGGGTGTGGAACTATGGCTACACCTTC. Its translation: CASSLTGVWNYGYTF.

The chain employs TRBV3-1 and TRBJ2-3; perhaps TRBD2 as D (6 bases). The CDR3 length is 16 residues. Deletions cut 0 bases from V and 2 bases from J, with 12 bases between. Germline loops: CDR1 LGHDT, CDR2 YNNKEL (reference sequence). CDR3 region: CASSQDTTSDTDTQYF. Written as DNA, the CDR3 is TGTGCCAGCAGCCAAGATACGACTAGTGACACAGATACGCAGTATTTT.

The chain links TRBV5-1 to TRBJ2-7, with 8 bases aligning to TRBD1. The junction had 13 bases not matched to a gene; V was cut back by 6 bases and J by 2 bases. CDR1 and CDR2 (germline): SGHRS, YFSETQ. The CDR3 covers 16 residues. This chain's CDR3 is CASTADGQGTTYEQYF. CDR3 DNA sequence: TGCGCCAGCACCGCAGACGGACAGGGAACCACCTACGAGCAGTACTTC.

The chain carries TRBV7-6 and TRBJ2-5, with D uncertain. CDR3 length equals 13 residues. V lost 0 bases to trimming and J lost 2 bases, with 4 bases between them. CDR1 is SGHVS, CDR2 FNYEAQ, per germline. The CDR3 loop is CASSLAQQETQYF. In DNA, the CDR3 is TGTGCCAGCAGCTTAGCACAGCAAGAGACCCAGTACTTC.

The chain uses TRBV6-2 or TRBV6-3 and TRBJ1-4; D is undetermined. V gave up 2 bases and J gave up 8 bases, with 9 bases separating them. The V gene's germline CDR1 is MNHEY and CDR2 SVGEGT. This CDR3 has 13 residues. The CDR3 region is CASSYVILEKLFF. The CDR3 DNA reads TGTGCCAGCAGTTACGTGATTTTGGAAAAACTGTTTTTT.

The chain employs TRBV6-2 or TRBV6-3 and TRBJ2-1; 10 positions agree with TRBD1. J gave up 2 bases and V 2 bases, and 9 bases lay outside the gene matches. Germline loops: CDR1 MNHEY, CDR2 SVGEGT. The CDR3 loop spans 18 amino acids. CDR3 region: CASSYIPGQGLTYNEQFF. The CDR3 region has the DNA TGTGCCAGCAGTTACATACCGGGACAGGGGTTGACCTACAATGAGCAGTTCTTC.

V is TRBV10-3 and J is TRBJ1-5; D possibly corresponds to TRBD1 (6 bases). The CDR3 is 14 amino acids. V dropped 8 bases and J dropped 1 base, with 12 bases sitting between them. Germline V gene lookup returns CDR1 ENHRY and CDR2 SYGVKD. CDR3 amino acids: CAIGGGDSNQPQHF. The DNA of the CDR3 is TGTGCCATCGGAGGGGGTGACAGCAATCAGCCCCAGCATTTT.

This clonotype was counted only a few times. The rearrangement joins TRBV11-3 to TRBJ1-1; no clear D. The ends were cut back, 5 bases at V and 0 bases at J, with 16 bases in the middle. The germline CDR1 and CDR2 sequences are SGHNT and YENEEA. The CDR3 has 16 residues. The CDR3 bases are TGTGCCAGCAGCCCCCCGGGCAGGTTCATGAACACTGAAGCTTTCTTT. Translation gives CASSPPGRFMNTEAFF.

This rearrangement joins TRBV5-5 to TRBJ1-6; 7 bases map to TRBD1. After removal of 1 base from V and 8 bases from J, the junction contained 3 bases not matched to a gene. Germline V gene lookup returns CDR1 SGHKS and CDR2 YYEKEE (reference sequence). This CDR3 spans 14 amino acids. In DNA, the CDR3 is TGTGCCAGCAGCTTGAGACAGGGATATTCACCCCTCCACTTT. It translates to CASSLRQGYSPLHF.

This clonotype was seen a few times. The chain uses TRBV6-2 or TRBV6-3 and TRBJ1-1; the match to TRBD1 covers 7 bases. The CDR3 runs 15 residues. Germline V lookup: CDR1 MNHEY, CDR2 SVGEGT. Losses at the gene ends were 0 bases for V and 4 bases for J; bases not matched to a gene: 5. This CDR3 reads CASSYSGGAGTEAFF. CDR3 DNA sequence: TGTGCCAGCAGTTACTCAGGGGGCGCGGGCACTGAAGCTTTCTTT.

This chain connects TRBV18 to TRBJ1-1; D is unclear. The CDR3 is 12 amino acids. Germline CDR1 reads KGHSH; CDR2 reads LQKENI. V lost 4 bases to trimming and J lost 6 bases, with 9 bases between them. This CDR3 is CASSLPRAEAFF. CDR3 in DNA: TGTGCCAGCTCACTCCCGCGAGCTGAAGCTTTCTTT.

This sequence joins TRBV9 and TRBJ1-1; 9 nucleotides line up with TRBD1. The germline CDR1 and CDR2 sequences are SGDLS and YYNGEE. The CDR3 is made up of 15 amino acids. The trim removed 3 bases at V and 10 bases at J, leaving 13 bases unmatched. CDR3 amino acids: CASSDTGTGTKGAFF. The CDR3 DNA reads TGTGCCAGCAGCGACACCGGGACAGGGACGAAGGGAGCTTTCTTT.

This clonotype appeared a few times. The chain employs TRBV20-1 and TRBJ1-1; D is perhaps TRBD1 (6 bases). Per germline, CDR1 DFQATT and CDR2 SNEGSKA (reference sequence). CDR3 size: 14 residues. Trimming removed 6 bases from V and 0 bases from J, with 14 bases in between. In nucleotides, the CDR3 is TGCAGTGCCCGAAGGGGGTCGGTGAACACTGAAGCTTTCTTT. Residues: CSARRGSVNTEAFF.

To note about this clonotype: Sequence at one end of the junction differs from germline and may be a read error. The chain recombines TRBV6-6 with TRBJ1-3; no clear D. CDR1 is MNHNY, CDR2 SVGAGI, per germline (reference sequence). This CDR3 comprises 13 residues. CDR3 in DNA: TGTGCCAGCAGCCACAATATACTAGCGCGAATCAATTTT. It encodes CASSHNILARINF.

This clonotype was counted between two and nine times. The rearrangement uses TRBV15 and TRBJ2-5, with D unresolved. Trimming left V 0 bases short and J 5 bases short, with 19 bases between. CDR1 and CDR2 from the germline V gene are LNHNV and YYDKDF (reference sequence). This CDR3 comprises 17 residues. CDR3: CATSRDLGRHQGETQYF. DNA for the CDR3: TGTGCCACCAGCAGAGATCTAGGGCGACATCAAGGGGAGACCCAGTACTTC.

This clonotype was seen many times. This rearrangement joins TRBV7-2 to TRBJ1-5; D remains ambiguous. CDR1 and CDR2 from the germline V gene are SGHTA and FQGNSA. V was cut by 0 bases and J by 7 bases, with 10 bases left in between. The CDR3 covers 14 residues. DNA of the CDR3: TGTGCCAGCAGCTTAGCGAGAGGACTACAGCCCCAGCATTTT. Encoded protein: CASSLARGLQPQHF.

This sequence joins TRBV20-1 and TRBJ1-2; D is possibly TRBD1 (5 bases). Germline V gene lookup returns CDR1 DFQATT and CDR2 SNEGSKA (reference sequence). The CDR3 length is 15 residues. Trimming removed 3 bases from V and 0 bases from J, with 14 bases in between. The CDR3 reads CSARGTWGANYGYTF. The CDR3, as DNA: TGCAGTGCTAGGGGGACCTGGGGAGCTAACTATGGCTACACCTTC.

The chain recombines TRBV18 with TRBJ1-1; no clear D gene. The ends were cut back, 6 bases at V and 0 bases at J, with 5 bases in the middle. CDR3 size: 12 residues. Germline V gene data show CDR1 as KGHSH and CDR2 as LQKENI. The CDR3, as DNA: TGTGCCAGCTCGCTGATGAACACTGAAGCTTTCTTT. Its translation is CASSLMNTEAFF.

This clonotype occurred a few times. V usage is TRBV12-3 or TRBV12-4 and J usage is TRBJ1-5; possible D gene TRBD1, 5 bases. The V end lost 2 bases, the J end lost 4 bases, and 12 bases lay between the germline ends. This CDR3 contains 15 residues. DNA for the CDR3: TGTGCCAGCAGTTTATTAACGGGGGTTAATCAGCCCCAGCATTTT. Its protein is CASSLLTGVNQPQHF.

Comments on this clonotype: A read error is possible here, since a much larger clone lies one base away. V and J are TRBV20-1 and TRBJ1-2, with unresolved D. Looked up from germline, CDR1 is DFQATT and CDR2 is SNEGSKA (reference sequence). CDR3 length: 14 amino acids. The V end lost 3 bases, the J end lost 0 bases, and 11 bases lay between the germline ends. CDR3 coding DNA: TGCAGTGCTAGCACGGGCCCAGCTAACTATGGCTACACCTTC. Its translation: CSASTGPANYGYTF.

The V call is TRBV5-1, the J call TRBJ2-1; 8 bases are shared with TRBD2. This CDR3 region has 15 residues. The trim removed 4 bases at V and 0 bases at J, leaving 3 bases unmatched. Germline assignment: CDR1 SGHRS and CDR2 YFSETQ. The CDR3 bases are TGCGCCAGCAGCCGTAGCGGGGCCTCCTACAATGAGCAGTTCTTC. This translates into CASSRSGASYNEQFF.

This sequence joins TRBV5-4 and TRBJ2-5; TRBD1 matches 9 bases. The ends lost 4 bases at V and 4 bases at J; junction bases unmatched: 8. The CDR3 contains 15 residues. Germline V lookup: CDR1 SGHNT, CDR2 YYREEE (reference sequence). The CDR3: CASSKNIQGAETQYF. CDR3 in DNA: TGTGCCAGCAGCAAGAATATACAGGGGGCAGAGACCCAGTACTTC. Full variable domain (rest looked up from reference TRBV5-4 and TRBJ2-5): ETGVTQSPTHLIKTRGQQVTLRCSSQSGHNTVSWYQQALGQGPQFIFQYYREEENGRGNFPPRFSGLQFPNYSSELNVNALELDDSALYLCASSKNIQGAETQYFGPGTRLLVL.